This TCR beta chain was found in a study of blood T cell repertoires in COVID-19. About the research overall: Researchers got acute and convalescent COVID-19 samples from the United States, Italy and Spain. Nucleic acid was either cDNA or gDNA, and it came from T cells, B-cell-depleted T cells, or PBMCs.

Cohorts were assigned according to the clinical history that participants reported. This CDR3 comprises 16 residues. V gave up 0 bases and J gave up 4 bases; unmatched junction bases: 2. Germline CDR1 is MNHEY and CDR2 is SMNVEV (reference sequence). Per the study methods: Quantification of nucleated cells was approximated via reference gene primer amplification. Generated by immunoSEQ multiplex PCR, the TCRdb table keeps only in-frame clones and is missing some. Clone size and the V and J calls come from that table; the DNA yielded D and trimming. The sample consists of hundreds of thousands of clones, nearly 90% of them appearing once.

This chain joins TRBV27 and TRBJ2-5; 13 bases match TRBD2. The sequenced sample consisted of PBMCs or T cells enriched from blood (not recorded which). The sequence came from a young woman with acute COVID-19. The CDR3 loop is CASSLSTSGGLETQYF. CDR3 nucleotides: TGTGCCAGCAGTTTATCGACTAGCGGGGGGTTAGAGACCCAGTACTTC.